This T cell receptor (beta chain) was sequenced for a study of CXCR3-negative and CXCR3-positive naive CD8 T cells. Regarding the study as a whole: In both naive subsets diversity was comparably high, whereas memory CD8+ cells showed much lower diversity. TRB CDR3s of CXCR3-positive naive cells were more hydrophobic than those of CXCR3-negative naive cells. Naive CXCR3-positive and CXCR3-negative cells shared similar TRBV-TRBJ usage, unlike memory cells.

The TRB libraries of cDNA were built by UMI-labeled 5' RACE. TCRdb reanalyzed the 5' RACE reads, giving one entry per CDR3 protein sequence and no DNA. This sample's clone table lists 75,000 to 100,000 distinct CDR3 sequences. Triplicate sorts, fewer than 350,000 cells apiece, were made for each CD8+ T cell subset. As concerns this clonotype: Its antigen is not identified.

The sample was naive CXCR3+ CD8+ T cells from blood. Subset noted: CD45RO-CCR7+CD27+CD95- naive CD8+ T cells expressing CXCR3 (TNR3+). This sequence was found in a human donor in good health. Some clones in this sample may be carry-over from other donors' samples.

CDR3 sequence reads: CASTGPYNEQFF. This sequence joins TRBV5-1 and TRBJ2-1; TCRdb selects TRBD1, and the lack of DNA leaves this call unchecked. Germline CDR1 reads SGHRS; CDR2 reads YFSETQ. This CDR3 comprises 12 residues.